The clone carrying this TCR beta chain was observed a handful of times. The antigen is undetermined. The PCR used 60 Vbeta and 13 Jbeta primers. The method was immunoSEQ multiplex PCR; TCRdb's version includes in-frame clones alone and lacks a portion of them. This table holds about 130,000 clones, roughly 71% found once. This entry belongs to a study of cytomegalovirus exposure and HLA in healthy donors. Per germline, CDR1 SGHNT and CDR2 YYREEE (reference sequence). The CDR3 is 16 amino acids. Unmatched junction bases numbered 10, after V lost 4 bases and J lost 4 bases. Points from the study as a whole: TCR beta V segments were, for the most part, productive about 87% or about 30% of the time in an earlier analysis. In a later analysis, donors in an Asian-associated ancestry cluster reportedly had fewer N-insertions in productive TCRs than the cohort mean.

The sequencing sample was made of PBMCs. The TCR sequence derives from a man aged 25-45 years in good health and CMV-seronegative. This chain joins TRBV5-4 and TRBJ2-1; the match to TRBD2 covers 8 bases. In DNA, the CDR3 is TGTGCCAGCAGCCCTGCCAGCGGGGGCCTATACAATGAGCAGTTCTTC. Its protein is CASSPASGGLYNEQFF. The whole variable domain, remainder taken from reference TRBV5-4 and TRBJ2-1, is ETGVTQSPTHLIKTRGQQVTLRCSSQSGHNTVSWYQQALGQGPQFIFQYYREEENGRGNFPPRFSGLQFPNYSSELNVNALELDDSALYLCASSPASGGLYNEQFFGPGTRLTVL.